The 29 T cell receptor beta chains below come from one sample, sequenced in a study of lymphopenia after photon versus proton radiotherapy. Clones were sequenced by immunoSEQ multiplex PCR, and TCRdb holds only the in-frame ones, with some missing. The table has 25,000 to 30,000 clones, around 81% seen once; the top ten hold 31%. Sequenced material: peripheral blood, taken from a patient treated with photon-based radiotherapy. These receptors were taken from a man aged 50 to 59 with gastric cancer.

The CDR3 loop reads CASTEGGAGELFF. CDR3 in DNA: TGCGCCAGCACCGAGGGGGGAGCCGGGGAGCTGTTTTTT. The rearrangement uses TRBV5-1 and TRBJ2-2; D is perhaps TRBD1 or TRBD2 (6 bases each). V lost 6 bases to trimming and J lost 6 bases, with 12 bases between them. Germline V gene sequence: CDR1 SGHRS, CDR2 YFSETQ. There are 13 residues in the CDR3.

This chain uses TRBV27 with TRBJ2-7; the match to TRBD1 covers 8 bases. Germline V gene data show CDR1 as MNHEY and CDR2 as SMNVEV (reference sequence). V lost 1 base and J lost 1; bases outside the gene matches: 9. The CDR3 extends over 17 amino acids. The DNA for the CDR3 is TGTGCCAGCAGTTTATTCACCGACAGGGGTTATTCCTACGAGCAGTACTTC. The encoded protein is CASSLFTDRGYSYEQYF.

The genes are TRBV6-1 and TRBJ2-3, with 8 bases aligning to TRBD2. V was clipped by 10 bases and J by 0 bases; unmatched bases: 9. Germline CDR1 reads MNHNS; CDR2 reads SASEGT. This CDR3 contains 15 residues. Written as DNA, the CDR3 is TGTGCCACTCCAGCGGGAGAGTCTAGCACAGATACGCAGTATTTT. Protein sequence: CATPAGESSTDTQYF.

This rearrangement joins TRBV25-1 to TRBJ2-6; D gene uncertain. Germline V gene data show CDR1 as MGHDK and CDR2 as SYGVNS. The V end lost 6 bases, the J end lost 0 bases, and 6 bases lay between the germline ends. CDR3 length equals 14 residues. DNA of the CDR3: TGTGCCAGCAGCCCCCCCTCTGGGGCCAACGTCCTGACTTTC. Translated: CASSPPSGANVLTF.

The chain recombines TRBV19 with TRBJ2-3, with 8 positions matching TRBD2. The germline V gene has CDR1 LNHDA and CDR2 SQIVND (reference sequence). The V segment lost 5 bases and the J segment 6 bases; nucleotides outside the gene matches: 10. The CDR3 loop spans 15 amino acids. CDR3 in DNA: TGTGCCAGTAGTGGAAGTTCGGGGGGGCGCGATACGCAGTATTTT. Protein product: CASSGSSGGRDTQYF.

The rearrangement joins TRBV7-6 to TRBJ2-2, with D tentatively TRBD1 or TRBD2 (6 bases each). Germline V gene data show CDR1 as SGHVS and CDR2 as FNYEAQ. The V and J ends lost 5 bases and 0 bases respectively, with 13 bases between them. This CDR3 contains 16 residues. As DNA, the CDR3 is TGTGCCAGCAGCCAATCCCGGGGGCCGAACACCGGGGAGCTGTTTTTT. The encoded protein is CASSQSRGPNTGELFF.

This rearrangement joins TRBV11-2 to TRBJ2-6; maybe TRBD1 (6 bases). Trimming took 1 base from V and 0 from J, leaving 13 bases between them. There are 18 residues in the CDR3. Germline values: CDR1 SGHAT, CDR2 FQNNGV. CDR3 residues: CASSLGSGHNSGANVLTF. The CDR3 DNA reads as TGTGCCAGCAGCTTAGGTTCGGGACACAACTCTGGGGCCAACGTCCTGACTTTC.

The chain links TRBV2 to TRBJ2-6, with TRBD1 matching over 7 bases. This CDR3 is built from 16 residues. The germline V gene has CDR1 SNHLY and CDR2 FYNNEI. Losses at the gene ends were 7 bases for V and 2 bases for J; bases not matched to a gene: 8. The CDR3 is CASTKDRLAGANVLTF. The CDR3 DNA is TGTGCCAGCACCAAGGACAGGCTGGCTGGGGCCAACGTCCTGACTTTC.

About this clone: Other DNA sequences in this sample translate to the same CDR3. The V call is TRBV18, the J call TRBJ2-1; D is possibly TRBD1 (6 bases). Trimming took 8 bases from V and 4 from J, leaving 15 bases between them. This CDR3 contains 14 residues. Germline CDR1 KGHSH, CDR2 LQKENI. CDR3 sequence: CASRTGRSYNEQFF. The CDR3 region has the DNA TGTGCCAGCCGAACAGGGAGATCTTACAATGAGCAGTTCTTC.

The chain recombines TRBV29-1 with TRBJ2-3; D is tentatively TRBD1 or TRBD2 (5 bases each). This CDR3 contains 12 residues. The germline V gene encodes CDR1 SQVTM and CDR2 ANQGSEA. Trimming removed 3 bases at V and 4 bases at J, with 8 bases between. The CDR3 bases are TGCAGCGTTGAGAGAGGGGCAGATACGCAGTATTTT. Its translation: CSVERGADTQYF.

This chain links TRBV4-1 with TRBJ1-2; 10 bases agree with TRBD1. The CDR3 has 17 residues. V trimming: 5 bases; J trimming: 3 bases; junction bases outside the gene matches: 12. CDR1 and CDR2 from the germline V gene are MGHRA and YSYEKL. The CDR3 DNA is TGCGCCAGCAGCAAAGGAGGACAGGGGGGAAGTGACTATGGCTACACCTTC. Translating gives CASSKGGQGGSDYGYTF.

The sample holds a few counts of this clone. The chain couples TRBV27 to TRBJ2-5, with D possibly TRBD2 on 6 matching bases. Trimming took off 5 bases at V and 1 base at J, with 20 bases between the two ends. Germline assignment: CDR1 MNHEY and CDR2 SMNVEV (reference sequence). CDR3 length: 17 residues. The CDR3 spells CASSPGLARRAQETQYF. The CDR3, as DNA: TGTGCCAGCAGTCCGGGACTCGCAAGAAGAGCCCAAGAGACCCAGTACTTC.

This clone turned up a few times. The chain uses TRBV19 and TRBJ1-5; no clear D. CDR1 and CDR2 from the germline V gene are LNHDA and SQIVND (reference sequence). V lost 3 bases and J 9 bases, leaving 15 bases between the germline ends. This CDR3 contains 14 residues. CDR3 amino acids: CASSMTASGGPQHF. The CDR3 bases are TGTGCCAGTAGTATGACGGCCTCAGGCGGGCCCCAGCATTTT.

V usage is TRBV7-2 and J usage is TRBJ2-1; TRBD1 agrees at 10 bases. The germline gives CDR1 SGHTA, CDR2 FQGNSA. This CDR3 comprises 16 residues. V was clipped by 4 bases and J by 5 bases; unmatched bases: 8. CDR3 DNA: TGTGCCAGCAGCTCCGAGGACAGGGGGAGGGACAATGAGCAGTTCTTC. It codes for CASSSEDRGRDNEQFF.

This rearrangement joins TRBV6-1 to TRBJ1-5, with a tentative D call TRBD1 (6 bases). Germline assignment: CDR1 MNHNS and CDR2 SASEGT. The V end was cut by 7 bases, the J end by 3 bases, with 16 bases between. The CDR3 totals 15 residues. In DNA form, the CDR3 reads TGTGCCAGCACCCCGGGGGGGGGGCTCAATCAGCCCCAGCATTTT. Translated: CASTPGGGLNQPQHF.

The CDR3 DNA is TGTGCTAGTGGTTTTGGGGGTCGAGGCACCGGGGAGCTGTTTTTT. Translated, it gives CASGFGGRGTGELFF. The chain couples TRBV12-5 to TRBJ2-2; D tentatively fits TRBD1 or TRBD2 (5 bases each). The V end was cut by 3 bases, the J end by 4 bases, with 12 bases between. The CDR3 loop spans 15 amino acids. Looked up from germline, CDR1 is LGHNT and CDR2 is FRNRAP. Based on the CDR3 plus reference TRBV12-5 and TRBJ2-2, the full variable domain is DARVTQTPRHKVTEMGQEVTMRCQPILGHNTVFWYRQTMMQGLELLAYFRNRAPLDDSGMPKDRFSAEMPDATLATLKIQPSEPRDSAVYFCASGFGGRGTGELFFGEGSRLTVL.

The chain is built from TRBV6-5 and TRBJ1-1; 7 positions match TRBD1. V gave up 8 bases and J gave up 1 base; unmatched junction bases: 7. The CDR3 is 14 amino acids. The germline gives CDR1 MNHEY, CDR2 SVGAGI. The DNA of the CDR3 is TGTGCCAGCCTACCGACAGGGCCGAACACTGAAGCTTTCTTT. Protein sequence: CASLPTGPNTEAFF.

CDR3 residues: CASSQGFEGELFF. CDR3 sequence (DNA): TGTGCCAGCAGCCAAGGATTTGAGGGAGAACTGTTTTTT. The rearrangement joins TRBV4-2 to TRBJ1-4; D is ambiguous. The V gene lost 1 base and the J gene lost 12 bases, with 12 bases spanning the gap. The germline CDR1 and CDR2 sequences are LGHNA and YNFKEQ. There are 13 residues in the CDR3.

This clone has a handful of counts. The chain combines TRBV19 with TRBJ2-2; no reliable D call. The CDR3 covers 16 residues. Germline V gives CDR1 LNHDA, CDR2 SQIVND (reference sequence). V was shortened by 4 bases and J by 5 bases, with 17 bases between the two germline ends. In DNA, the CDR3 is TGTGCCAGTAGTACCCCTCTCTGGGGTGATACCGGGGAGCTGTTTTTT. Its protein is CASSTPLWGDTGELFF.

The chain couples TRBV19 to TRBJ2-6, with 7 bases identical to TRBD1. From germline, CDR1 is LNHDA and CDR2 SQIVND (reference sequence). This CDR3 comprises 16 residues. Trimming took 3 bases from V and 2 from J; bases not matched to a gene: 4. The CDR3 bases are TGTGCCAGTAGTATCAAGGGGACAGCTGGGGCCAACGTCCTGACTTTC. This encodes CASSIKGTAGANVLTF.

This clone appeared once. The rearrangement links TRBV4-1 to TRBJ2-1; no firm D call. The germline V and J ends were trimmed by 0 bases and 0 bases, with 9 bases remaining between them. This CDR3 contains 16 residues. The germline CDR1 and CDR2 sequences are MGHRA and YSYEKL. CDR3 region: CASSQETLGSYNEQFF. The CDR3 bases are TGCGCCAGCAGCCAAGAGACGTTAGGCTCCTACAATGAGCAGTTCTTC.

V and J are TRBV5-1 and TRBJ1-4; the match to TRBD1 covers 9 bases. CDR1 is SGHRS, CDR2 YFSETQ, per germline. Unmatched junction bases numbered 6, after V lost 2 bases and J lost 4 bases. This CDR3 contains 16 residues. The DNA of the CDR3 is TGCGCCAGCAGCTTCCTCGGGACAGGGAATAATGAAAAACTGTTTTTT. Translated: CASSFLGTGNNEKLFF.

The V and J genes are TRBV5-1 and TRBJ1-6; the match to TRBD1 covers 8 bases. The J segment lost 12 bases and the V segment lost 0 bases, leaving 5 bases of the junction unmatched. Germline CDR1 reads SGHRS; CDR2 reads YFSETQ. CDR3 size: 14 residues. CDR3 bases: TGCGCCAGCAGCTTGGCCGCCAGGGGGCAACCCCTCCACTTT. Protein product: CASSLAARGQPLHF.

This clone came up a few times. This chain joins TRBV7-6 and TRBJ1-5; D not certain. Germline CDR1 reads SGHVS; CDR2 reads FNYEAQ. The CDR3 covers 15 residues. With 0 bases removed from V and 2 bases from J, the gap between germline ends came to 8 bases. The CDR3 nucleotides read TGTGCCAGCAGCTTAGCTACTGGGGGCAATCAGCCCCAGCATTTT. Amino acid sequence: CASSLATGGNQPQHF.

This clone came up once. The chain links TRBV5-1 to TRBJ2-3, with 8 bases that match TRBD2. This CDR3 is 16 amino acids long. Germline V gene lookup returns CDR1 SGHRS and CDR2 YFSETQ. V gave up 3 bases and J gave up 0 bases; unmatched junction bases: 6. The CDR3 bases are TGCGCCAGCAGCTCCGGGACTAGGGTTAGCACAGATACGCAGTATTTT. Protein sequence: CASSSGTRVSTDTQYF.

V and J are TRBV11-2 and TRBJ1-6; 7 bases line up with TRBD1. There are 16 residues in the CDR3. In germline, CDR1 is SGHAT, CDR2 FQNNGV. V lost 2 bases, J lost 5 bases, and 6 bases stayed unmatched. The CDR3 DNA reads as TGTGCCAGCAGCTTATCCCCCGGGACAGATAATTCACCCCTCCACTTT. Translation gives CASSLSPGTDNSPLHF.

This clone was observed a single time. The J gene is TRBJ2-3, the V gene TRBV29-1; D is perhaps TRBD1 (6 bases). The CDR3 contains 12 residues. Germline V gene data show CDR1 as SQVTM and CDR2 as ANQGSEA. The CDR3 coding sequence is TGCTCGTATCAGGGGAGCACAGATACGCAGTATTTT. Residues: CSYQGSTDTQYF.

J is TRBJ1-5 and V is TRBV18; no firm D call. The V end was cut by 2 bases, the J end by 3 bases, with 20 bases between. From germline, CDR1 is KGHSH and CDR2 LQKENI. The length of the CDR3 is 18 residues. In DNA form, the CDR3 reads TGTGCCAGCTCACCAATTGAACCCAGTTTTGGGAACAATCAGCCCCAGCATTTT. This codes for CASSPIEPSFGNNQPQHF.

The chain has TRBV6-1 and TRBJ1-6; D is ambiguous. The CDR3 spans 14 residues. Trimming pared 4 bases from V and 7 bases from J, leaving 11 bases between. CDR1 MNHNS and CDR2 SASEGT come from the germline V gene. CDR3 sequence: CASSGTWGNSPLHF. In DNA, the CDR3 is TGTGCCAGCAGTGGTACATGGGGAAATTCACCCCTCCACTTT.